This paragraph reports one T cell receptor (beta chain). The CDR3 extends 3 residues past the end of the read, so its final part is completed from the germline J gene. The entry originates in a study of T cells in women clearing cervical HPV infection. Using immunoSEQ multiplex PCR, the repertoire was profiled, and TCRdb retains in-frame clones only, with some absent. Here the sample table reports approximately 30,000 clones. CDR3 length equals 14 residues. Germline CDR1 reads DFQATT; CDR2 reads SNEGSKA (reference sequence). With 4 bases clipped from V and 4 bases from J, the junction kept 5 bases outside the gene matches.

Material for sequencing was blood buffy coat. The rearrangement joins TRBV20-1 to TRBJ2-1; 9 bases map to TRBD1. This TCR was sampled from a woman between 18 and 70 years old with a cervical HPV16 infection that either progressed to CIN3+ or cleared (not recorded which). The DNA read from the CDR3 is TGCAGTGCTATACGGACAGGGGCTTACAATGAG. Translating gives CSAIRTGAYNE. The complete CDR3 protein is CSAIRTGAYNEQFF.